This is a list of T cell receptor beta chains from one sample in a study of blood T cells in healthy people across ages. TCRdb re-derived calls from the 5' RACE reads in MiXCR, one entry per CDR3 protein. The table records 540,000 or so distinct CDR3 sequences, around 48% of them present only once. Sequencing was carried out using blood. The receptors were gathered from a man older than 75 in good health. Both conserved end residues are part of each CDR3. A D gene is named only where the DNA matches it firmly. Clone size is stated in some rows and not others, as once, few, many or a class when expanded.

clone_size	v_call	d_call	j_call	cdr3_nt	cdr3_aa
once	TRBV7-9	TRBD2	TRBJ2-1	TGTGCCAGCAGCTTAGTTAGCGGGTTCCCCTACAATGAGCGGTTCTTC	CASSLVSGFPYNERFF
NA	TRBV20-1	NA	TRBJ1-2	TGCAGTGCTGGCGGGCGGGGGCTCGACTATGGCTACACCTTC	CSAGGRGLDYGYTF
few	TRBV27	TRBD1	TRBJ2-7	TGTGCCAGCAGAGCCGGGACAGATTCCTACGAGCAGTACTTC	CASRAGTDSYEQYF
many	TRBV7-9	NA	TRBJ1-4	TGTGCCAGCAGCTTTGAGGCATCAACTAATGAAAAACTGTTTTTT	CASSFEASTNEKLFF
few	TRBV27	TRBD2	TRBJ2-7	TGTGCCAGCAGACCGGGACTAGCGGCCTACGAGCAGTACTTC	CASRPGLAAYEQYF
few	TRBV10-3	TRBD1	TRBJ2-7	TGTGCCATCAGTTCCAACAGGGGGCGTCGACACGAGCAGTACTTC	CAISSNRGRRHEQYF
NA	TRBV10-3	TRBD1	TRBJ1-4	TGTGCCAGCGGAGGACAGGGTAATGAAAAACTGTTTTTT	CASGGQGNEKLFF
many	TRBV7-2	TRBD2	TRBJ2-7	TGTGCCAGCAGCTTGGGACTAGCGGGAACCTACGAGCAGTACTTC	CASSLGLAGTYEQYF
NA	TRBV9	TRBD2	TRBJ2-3	TGTGCCAGCAGCGTAGGGTTAGCGGGGACTAGCACAGATACGCAGTATTTT	CASSVGLAGTSTDTQYF
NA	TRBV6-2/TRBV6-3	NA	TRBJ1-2	TGTGCCAGCAGTGAAAGACGAAGCGGTGGCTACACCTTC	CASSERRSGGYTF
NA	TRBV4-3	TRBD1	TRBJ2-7	TGCGCCAGCAGCCAAGCCACCGGGACAGGGGTCAATGAGCAGTACTTC	CASSQATGTGVNEQYF
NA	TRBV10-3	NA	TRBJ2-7	TGTGCCGGTCAGGGTTCCTACGAGCAGTACTTC	CAGQGSYEQYF
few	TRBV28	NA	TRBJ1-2	TGTGCCAGCACCGAGACACGAACAGGGCCTGGCTACACCTTC	CASTETRTGPGYTF
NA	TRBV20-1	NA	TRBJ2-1	TGCAGTGCTAGAGATCCCAGCAAACTAGTCCTGCGAGACAATGAGCAGTTCTTC	CSARDPSKLVLRDNEQFF
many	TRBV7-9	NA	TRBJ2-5	TGTGCCAGCAGCTTACCCTGGTACCAAGAGACCCAGTACTTC	CASSLPWYQETQYF
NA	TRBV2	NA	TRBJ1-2	TGTGCCAGCAGTGCCTTAGGTGGCTATGGCTACACCTTC	CASSALGGYGYTF
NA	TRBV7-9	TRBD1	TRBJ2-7	TGTGCCAGCAGCCCCGCCGGGACAGGGGTTAACGAGCAGTACTTC	CASSPAGTGVNEQYF
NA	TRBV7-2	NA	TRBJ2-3	TGTGCCAGCAGCTTTGGTATAGCGGCTAGCACAGATACGCAGTATTTT	CASSFGIAASTDTQYF
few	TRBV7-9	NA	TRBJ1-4	TGTGCCAGCAGCCCCTACGACAGTTGGGGCAAACTGTTTTTT	CASSPYDSWGKLFF
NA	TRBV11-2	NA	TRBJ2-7	TGTGCCAGCAGCTTAGCGATGGCCTACGAGCAGTACTTC	CASSLAMAYEQYF
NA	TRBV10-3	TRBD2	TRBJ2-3	TGTGCCATGTCAACTAGCGGGGGAGCTAGCACAGATACGCAGTATTTT	CAMSTSGGASTDTQYF